The rows below give T cell receptor beta chains drawn from one sample of a study of blood T cell repertoires in COVID-19. This table comes from immunoSEQ multiplex PCR, and its TCRdb copy is limited to in-frame clones, with some not included. The table lists over 200,000 clones, nearly 90% of them singletons, with 10% to 12% in the top ten. The sequencing input was PBMCs or T cells enriched from blood (not recorded which). These receptors all stem from a man aged 30-40 years who had recovered from COVID-19. Each CDR3 is given with its conserved first and last residue. D genes are given only for firm matches. Size is omitted from some rows. Given values are once, few, many or a class for expanded clones.

>TRBJ2-7|NA|TRBV9|TRBD2
CASSPGTSGSSYEQYF
TGTGCCAGCAGCCCCGGGACTAGCGGGAGCTCCTACGAGCAGTACTTC
>TRBJ1-3|once|TRBV5-6|NA
CASSFRGFDGNTIYF
TGTGCCAGCAGCTTTCGAGGGTTTGATGGAAACACCATATATTTT
>TRBJ1-5|NA|TRBV7-2|NA
CASSLMRGQPQHF
TGTGCCAGCAGCTTGATGAGAGGACAGCCCCAGCATTTT
>TRBJ2-5|NA|TRBV9|TRBD2
CARSVGGGGGETQYF
TGTGCCCGCAGCGTCGGGGGGGGAGGCGGCGAGACCCAGTACTTC
>TRBJ2-2|NA|TRBV27|TRBD1
CASSRQGHSGPTRPGELFF
TGTGCCAGCAGTCGACAGGGGCATAGCGGACCTACCCGCCCCGGGGAGCTGTTTTTT
>TRBJ1-4|NA|TRBV5-1|TRBD1
CASSLAAGGDPEKLFF
TGCGCCAGCAGCTTGGCGGCAGGGGGCGACCCTGAAAAACTGTTTTTT
>TRBJ1-4|NA|TRBV21-1|NA
CASGEAPGNEKLFF
TGTGCCAGCGGGGAGGCTCCCGGTAATGAAAAACTGTTTTTT
>TRBJ2-7|NA|TRBV7-8|NA
CASSFVESSYEQYF
TGTGCCAGCAGCTTCGTAGAAAGCTCCTACGAGCAGTACTTC
>TRBJ1-6|NA|TRBV9|TRBD1
CASNAQGASNSPLHF
TGTGCCAGCAACGCACAGGGGGCCTCGAATTCACCCCTCCACTTT
>TRBJ1-5|NA|TRBV7-2|TRBD1
CASSLGAQGAWGNQPQHF
TGTGCCAGCAGCTTAGGTGCACAGGGGGCTTGGGGCAATCAGCCCCAGCATTTT
>TRBJ2-7|few|TRBV12-5|NA
CASGLERLVNF
TGTGCTAGTGGTTTGGAAAGACTAGTAAACTTC
>TRBJ2-3|once|TRBV7-9|NA
CASSPQNLFGTDTQYF
TGTGCCAGCAGCCCACAGAACCTATTCGGCACAGATACGCAGTATTTT
>TRBJ2-7|NA|TRBV25-1|NA
CASSDISTYEQYF
TGTGCCAGCAGTGACATAAGCACCTACGAGCAGTACTTC
>TRBJ2-3|NA|TRBV9|TRBD1
CASSPFDRGTGVGLSSTDTQYF
TGTGCCAGCAGCCCCTTCGACAGGGGGACCGGTGTAGGCCTCTCTAGCACAGATACGCAGTATTTT
>TRBJ2-1|once|TRBV7-9|NA
CASSSLQTGYAFF
TGTGCCAGCAGCTCCCTCCAGACGGGATATGCTTTCTTC
>TRBJ1-2|few|TRBV27|NA
CASTPGGANYGYTF
TGTGCCAGCACCCCGGGGGGAGCTAACTATGGCTACACCTTC
>TRBJ2-1|NA|TRBV19|NA
CASHPTTQLYNEQFF
TGTGCCAGTCACCCCACTACCCAACTGTACAATGAGCAGTTCTTC
>TRBJ1-1|NA|TRBV2|NA
CASSEALRGGSAFF
TGTGCCAGCAGTGAAGCGCTTCGGGGGGGCTCGGCTTTCTTT
>TRBJ2-2|NA|TRBV15|TRBD2
CATSRGDGGRATGELFF
TGTGCCACCAGCAGGGGGGATGGCGGGAGGGCCACCGGGGAGCTGTTTTTT
>TRBJ1-2|NA|TRBV28|NA
CASMSGEDYYGYTF
TGTGCCAGCATGAGCGGCGAGGACTACTATGGCTACACCTTC
>TRBJ1-2|once|TRBV19|TRBD1
CASSYAPGQGPPGYGYTF
TGTGCCAGTAGTTACGCCCCGGGACAGGGGCCTCCTGGCTATGGCTACACCTTC
>TRBJ2-3|NA|TRBV18|TRBD1
CASSPDRVDTQYF
TGTGCCAGCTCACCTGACAGGGTGGATACGCAGTATTTT
>TRBJ2-5|few|TRBV7-2|TRBD1
CASSSRQGQETQYF
TGTGCCAGCAGCTCGAGACAGGGTCAAGAGACCCAGTACTTC
>TRBJ1-2|NA|TRBV9|TRBD1
CASSAGQGFGYTF
TGTGCCAGCAGCGCGGGACAGGGTTTTGGCTACACCTTC
>TRBJ2-5|NA|TRBV18|NA
CASSPENGGQTQYF
TGTGCCAGCTCACCGGAGAATGGGGGCCAGACCCAGTACTTC
>TRBJ2-5|NA|TRBV2|TRBD1
CASIPGTGRRETQYF
TGTGCCAGCATCCCCGGGACAGGGAGACGAGAGACCCAGTACTTC
>TRBJ2-3|NA|TRBV27|NA
CASRRGQYTDTQYF
TGTGCCAGCCGGAGGGGCCAGTACACAGATACGCAGTATTTT
>TRBJ1-2|NA|TRBV19|NA
CASSIVNRVGDGYTF
TGTGCCAGTAGTATAGTCAACAGGGTCGGCGACGGCTACACCTTC
>TRBJ1-4|few|TRBV4-3|TRBD1
CASSQDTGGNEKLFF
TGCGCCAGCAGCCAAGATACAGGGGGGAATGAAAAACTGTTTTTT
>TRBJ1-5|once|TRBV5-6|NA
CASSLNGGPQPQHF
TGTGCCAGCAGCTTGAATGGCGGGCCTCAGCCCCAGCATTTT
>TRBJ1-4|once|TRBV28|NA
CASCPTDDNEKLFF
TGTGCCAGCTGTCCCACAGATGATAATGAAAAACTGTTTTTT
>TRBJ2-2|NA|TRBV19|TRBD2
CATTAAGTTGELFF
TGTGCCACCACCGCAGCGGGGACCACCGGGGAGCTGTTTTTT
>TRBJ1-4|few|TRBV6-5|NA
CASRIVPGKLFF
TGTGCCAGCAGAATCGTCCCAGGCAAACTGTTTTTT
>TRBJ1-2|NA|TRBV6-1|TRBD1
CASSETGTAGYTF
TGTGCCAGCAGTGAGACGGGGACAGCTGGCTACACCTTC
>TRBJ2-3|NA|TRBV2|TRBD2
CASSPLAGPGDTQYF
TGTGCCAGCAGTCCTCTAGCGGGACCCGGAGATACGCAGTATTTT
>TRBJ1-4|NA|TRBV29-1|TRBD1
CSVRTSRQGANEKLFF
TGCAGCGTGAGGACCTCTCGACAGGGCGCCAATGAAAAACTGTTTTTT
>TRBJ1-2|once|TRBV5-4|NA
CASSSDSYGYTF
TGTGCCAGCAGCTCCGACAGCTATGGCTACACCTTC
>TRBJ1-1|NA|TRBV11-1|NA
CASSLLAGATEAFF
TGTGCCAGCAGCTTGCTCGCAGGGGCGACTGAAGCTTTCTTT
>TRBJ2-7|NA|TRBV19|NA
CASSIVAGTTYEQYF
TGTGCCAGTAGTATAGTGGCAGGGACAACCTACGAGCAGTACTTC
>TRBJ1-1|NA|TRBV5-5|NA
CASSLAGENTEAFF
TGTGCCAGCAGCTTAGCAGGGGAGAACACTGAAGCTTTCTTT
>TRBJ2-1|NA|TRBV5-1|TRBD2
CASRPAPAGGSNEQFF
TGCGCCAGCAGGCCTGCCCCGGCGGGAGGCTCGAATGAGCAGTTCTTC
>TRBJ1-4|once|TRBV9|NA
CASSVATGGVQEKLFF
TGTGCCAGCAGCGTAGCTACAGGCGGGGTACAGGAAAAACTGTTTTTT
>TRBJ1-6|few|TRBV19|TRBD1
CASNSPQGVYNSPLHF
TGTGCCAGTAATTCCCCACAGGGGGTTTATAATTCACCCCTCCACTTT
>TRBJ2-7|NA|TRBV7-8|NA
CASSLVAGTVDEQYF
TGTGCCAGCAGCTTAGTTGCGGGGACAGTAGACGAGCAGTACTTC
>TRBJ2-2|NA|TRBV28|NA
CASTQNRGGELFF
TGTGCCAGCACCCAAAATCGGGGCGGGGAGCTGTTTTTT
>TRBJ1-1|few|TRBV5-6|TRBD1
CASSLARGAHEGQDTEAFF
TGTGCCAGCAGCTTGGCCAGGGGGGCACATGAGGGGCAGGACACTGAAGCTTTCTTT
>TRBJ1-6|NA|TRBV30|NA
CAWTGQDNSPLHF
TGTGCCTGGACGGGACAAGATAATTCACCCCTCCACTTT
>TRBJ1-2|NA|TRBV30|NA
CAWSEVSGVVMGGYTF
TGTGCCTGGAGTGAAGTTTCGGGGGTGGTGATGGGTGGCTACACCTTC
>TRBJ2-3|NA|TRBV29-1|NA
CSVSLGGGMADTQYF
TGCAGCGTATCCCTCGGTGGAGGCATGGCAGATACGCAGTATTTT
>TRBJ1-5|NA|TRBV6-5|TRBD1
CASTDPDRVRQPQHF
TGTGCCAGCACGGACCCGGACAGGGTTCGTCAGCCCCAGCATTTT